Only a few counts were recorded for the clone carrying this TCR beta chain. The CDR3 spans 15 residues. V was pared by 6 bases and J by 2 bases, with 10 bases of the junction left unmatched. Germline CDR1 is DFQATT and CDR2 is SNEGSKA (reference sequence). The entry originates in a study of CD8 T cells in ankylosing spondylitis. TCRdb fed the 5' RACE reads into MiXCR, producing one record per CDR3 protein. This table has 300,000 to 350,000 distinct CDR3 sequences, around 21% appearing once. The sequence was obtained from a female donor with ankylosing spondylitis or in good health (not recorded which). The source material was blood, either unsorted or a sorted T cell fraction (not recorded which). This chain uses TRBV20-1 with TRBJ2-5; 9 bases match TRBD2. CDR3 nucleotide sequence: TGCAGTGCCCAGGAGCGCGGGAGGGGGCAAGAGACCCAGTACTTC. Translated, it gives CSAQERGRGQETQYF.